This T cell receptor beta chain comes out of a study of cytomegalovirus exposure and HLA in healthy donors. Study at large: Later, an analysis reported that the 110 or so validation repertoires had used the same platform as the roughly 660 first-cohort repertoires.

Study-level points and caveats: It was reported that the classifier diagnosed cytomegalovirus status with high specificity and sensitivity in both the original and validation cohorts. The study recorded more than 150 TCR beta chains that were cytomegalovirus-associated. Subsequent analysis showed first-cohort TCR clusters tending to co-occur in about 110 validation repertoires.

Germline lookup yields CDR1 SGHNT and CDR2 YYREEE (reference sequence). This CDR3 comprises 15 residues. J was trimmed by 5 bases and V by 4 bases; bases with no gene match: 6. Repertoires were generated with immunoSEQ multiplex PCR, while TCRdb's copy carries only in-frame clones and drops some. The data show 150,000 to 200,000 clones, 70% to 90% seen once. As concerns this clone: The antigen is not known.

J is TRBJ1-6 and V is TRBV5-4; 7 nucleotides match TRBD1. This receptor was taken from a man younger than 40 in good health and CMV-seropositive. The material sequenced was PBMCs. The CDR3 spells CASSVQGTHNSPLHF. CDR3 coding DNA: TGTGCCAGCAGCGTACAGGGGACCCATAATTCACCCCTCCACTTT.